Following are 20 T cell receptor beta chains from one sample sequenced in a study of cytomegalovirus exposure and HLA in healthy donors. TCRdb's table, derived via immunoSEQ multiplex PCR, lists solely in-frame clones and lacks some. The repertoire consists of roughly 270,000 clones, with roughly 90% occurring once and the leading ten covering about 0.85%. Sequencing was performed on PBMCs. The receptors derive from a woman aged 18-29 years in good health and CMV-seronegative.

CDR3: CASTLGGRKCDGYTF. The CDR3 bases are TGCGCCAGCACTCTGGGGGGACGGAAATGCGATGGCTACACCTTC. The J gene is TRBJ1-2, the V gene TRBV23-1, with D possibly matching TRBD1 (5 bases). TRBV23-1 is an ORF; its function is uncertain. The CDR3 extends over 15 amino acids. The germline V and J ends were trimmed by 7 bases and 6 bases, with 21 bases remaining between them.

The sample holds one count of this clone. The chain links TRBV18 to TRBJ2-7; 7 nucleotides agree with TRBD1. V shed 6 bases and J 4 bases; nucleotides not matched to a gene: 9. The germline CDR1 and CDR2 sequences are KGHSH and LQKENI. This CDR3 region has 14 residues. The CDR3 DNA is TGTGCCAGCTCCCCTAACAGGGGATCTTACGAGCAGTACTTC. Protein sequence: CASSPNRGSYEQYF.

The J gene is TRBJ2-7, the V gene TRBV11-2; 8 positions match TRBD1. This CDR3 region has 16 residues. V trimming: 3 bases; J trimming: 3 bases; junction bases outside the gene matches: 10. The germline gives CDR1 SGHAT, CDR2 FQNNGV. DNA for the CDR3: TGTGCCAGCAGCTTGGGACCCGGGACAGGAGGCTACGAGCAGTACTTC. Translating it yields CASSLGPGTGGYEQYF. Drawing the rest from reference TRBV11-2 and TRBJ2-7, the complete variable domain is EAGVAQSPRYKIIEKRQSVAFWCNPISGHATLYWYQQILGQGPKLLIQFQNNGVVDDSQLPKDRFSAERLKGVDSTLKIQPAKLEDSAVYLCASSLGPGTGGYEQYFGPGTRLTVT.

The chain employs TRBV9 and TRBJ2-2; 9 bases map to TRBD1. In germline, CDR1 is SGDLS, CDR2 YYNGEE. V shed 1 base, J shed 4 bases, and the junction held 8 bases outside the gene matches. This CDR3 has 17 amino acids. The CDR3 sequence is CASSVLKDRGLTGELFF. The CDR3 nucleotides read TGTGCCAGCAGCGTACTAAAGGACAGGGGACTCACCGGGGAGCTGTTTTTT. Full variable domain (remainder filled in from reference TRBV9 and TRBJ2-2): DSGVTQTPKHLITATGQRVTLRCSPRSGDLSVYWYQQSLDQGLQFLIQYYNGEERAKGNILERFSAQQFPDLHSELNLSSLELGDSALYFCASSVLKDRGLTGELFFGEGSRLTVL.

The CDR3 DNA reads TGTGCCAGCATAGGGACAGGGAATCTTGAGCAGTTCTTC. This codes for CASIGTGNLEQFF. The chain employs TRBV5-4 and TRBJ2-1; 9 positions match TRBD1. There are 13 residues in the CDR3. V lost 6 bases, J lost 9 bases, and 7 bases stayed unmatched. The germline V gene encodes CDR1 SGHNT and CDR2 YYREEE (reference sequence).

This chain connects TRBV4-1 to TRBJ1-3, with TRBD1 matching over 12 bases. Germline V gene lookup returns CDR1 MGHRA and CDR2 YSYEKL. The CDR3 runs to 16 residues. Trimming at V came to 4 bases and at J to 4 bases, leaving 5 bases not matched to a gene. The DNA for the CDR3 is TGCGCCAGCAGCCGAGGGACAGGGGGCGCCGGAAACACCATATATTTT. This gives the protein CASSRGTGGAGNTIYF.

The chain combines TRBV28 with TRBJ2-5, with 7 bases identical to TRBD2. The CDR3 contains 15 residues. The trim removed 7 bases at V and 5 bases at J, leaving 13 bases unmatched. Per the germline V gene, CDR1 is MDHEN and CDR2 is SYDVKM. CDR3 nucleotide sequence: TGTGCCAGCATCCCCGGGTGGGGGAGGGGCGAGACCCAGTACTTC. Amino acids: CASIPGWGRGETQYF.

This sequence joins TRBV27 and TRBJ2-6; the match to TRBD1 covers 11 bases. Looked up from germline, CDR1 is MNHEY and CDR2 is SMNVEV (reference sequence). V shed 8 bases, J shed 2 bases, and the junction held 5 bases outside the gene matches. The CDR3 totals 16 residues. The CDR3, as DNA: TGTGCCAGCCGCGGACAGGGGGCGACTGGGGCCAACGTCCTGACTTTC. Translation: CASRGQGATGANVLTF.

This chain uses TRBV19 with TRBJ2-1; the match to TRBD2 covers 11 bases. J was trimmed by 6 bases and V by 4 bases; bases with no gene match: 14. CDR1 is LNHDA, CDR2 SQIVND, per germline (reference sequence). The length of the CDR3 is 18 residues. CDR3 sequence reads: CASSKIRLAGKVGNEQFF. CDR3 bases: TGTGCCAGTAGTAAAATAAGACTAGCGGGAAAGGTGGGCAATGAGCAGTTCTTC.

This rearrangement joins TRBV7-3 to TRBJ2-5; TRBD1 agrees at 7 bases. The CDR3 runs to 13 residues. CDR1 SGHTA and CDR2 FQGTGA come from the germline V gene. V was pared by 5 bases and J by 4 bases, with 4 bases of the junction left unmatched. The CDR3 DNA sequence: TGTGCCAGCAGCGCCGGGACAGCAGAGACCCAGTACTTC. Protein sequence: CASSAGTAETQYF.

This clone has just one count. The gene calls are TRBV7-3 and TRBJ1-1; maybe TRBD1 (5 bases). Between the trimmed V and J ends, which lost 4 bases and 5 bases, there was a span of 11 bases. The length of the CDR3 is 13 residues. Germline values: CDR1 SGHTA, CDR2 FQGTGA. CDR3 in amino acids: CASSSGVGTEAFF. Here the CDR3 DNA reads TGTGCCAGCAGCTCGGGGGTTGGGACTGAAGCTTTCTTT.

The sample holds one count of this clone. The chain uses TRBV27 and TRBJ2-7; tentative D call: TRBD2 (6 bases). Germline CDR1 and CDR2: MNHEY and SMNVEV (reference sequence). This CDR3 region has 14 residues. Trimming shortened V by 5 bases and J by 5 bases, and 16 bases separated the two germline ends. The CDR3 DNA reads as TGTGCCAGCAGTCCCGAACCTAGCGTCCACGAGCAGTACTTC. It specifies CASSPEPSVHEQYF.

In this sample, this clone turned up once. The CDR3 sequence is CASSVGAGLGLNTEAFF. The CDR3 nucleotides are TGTGCCAGCAGCGTAGGAGCAGGACTTGGCTTGAACACTGAAGCTTTCTTT. The V gene is TRBV9, the J gene TRBJ1-1; D remains unclear. The CDR3 has 17 residues. The ends were cut back, 0 bases at V and 0 bases at J, with 15 bases in the middle. Germline V lookup: CDR1 SGDLS, CDR2 YYNGEE. Full variable domain (outside the CDR3, taken from reference TRBV9 and TRBJ1-1): DSGVTQTPKHLITATGQRVTLRCSPRSGDLSVYWYQQSLDQGLQFLIQYYNGEERAKGNILERFSAQQFPDLHSELNLSSLELGDSALYFCASSVGAGLGLNTEAFFGQGTRLTVV.

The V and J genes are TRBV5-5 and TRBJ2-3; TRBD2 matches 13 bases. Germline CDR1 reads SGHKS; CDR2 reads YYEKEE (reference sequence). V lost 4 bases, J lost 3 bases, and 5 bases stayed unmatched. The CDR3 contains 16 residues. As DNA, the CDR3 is TGTGCCAGCAGCCCTCCGGGACTAGCGGGGACAGATACGCAGTATTTT. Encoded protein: CASSPPGLAGTDTQYF.

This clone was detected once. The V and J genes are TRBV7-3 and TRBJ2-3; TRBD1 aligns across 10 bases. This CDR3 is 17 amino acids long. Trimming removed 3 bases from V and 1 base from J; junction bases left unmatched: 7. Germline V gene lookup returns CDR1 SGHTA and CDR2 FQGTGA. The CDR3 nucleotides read TGTGCCAGCAGCTTGTCCGGGGGGACAGGGGGCACAGATACGCAGTATTTT. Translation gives CASSLSGGTGGTDTQYF.

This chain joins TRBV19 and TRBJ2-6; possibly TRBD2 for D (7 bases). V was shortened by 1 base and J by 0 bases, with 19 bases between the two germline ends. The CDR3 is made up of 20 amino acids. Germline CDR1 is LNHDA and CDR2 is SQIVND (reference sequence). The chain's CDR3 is CASSIVGGLRGPSGANVLTF. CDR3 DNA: TGTGCCAGTAGTATAGTGGGGGGGCTGCGGGGCCCCTCTGGGGCCAACGTCCTGACTTTC. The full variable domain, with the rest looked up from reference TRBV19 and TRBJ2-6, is DGGITQSPKYLFRKEGQNVTLSCEQNLNHDAMYWYRQDPGQGLRLIYYSQIVNDFQKGDIAEGYSVSREKKESFPLTVTSAQKNPTAFYLCASSIVGGLRGPSGANVLTFGAGSRLTVL.

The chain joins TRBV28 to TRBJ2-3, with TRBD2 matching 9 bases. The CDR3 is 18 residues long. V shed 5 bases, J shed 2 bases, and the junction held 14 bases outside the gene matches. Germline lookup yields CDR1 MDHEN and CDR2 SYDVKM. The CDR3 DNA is TGTGCCAGCAGTCCTCGGGCCCCGACTAGCGGTTACACAGATACGCAGTATTTT. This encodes CASSPRAPTSGYTDTQYF.

CDR3 nucleotide sequence: TGTGCCAGCAGCCAAGTTGGGACAGGGGGCGGTGGCTACACCTTC. This gives the protein CASSQVGTGGGGYTF. This chain joins TRBV4-2 and TRBJ1-2, with TRBD1 matching 12 bases. The CDR3 length is 15 residues. CDR1 and CDR2 (germline): LGHNA, YNFKEQ. Trimming removed 1 base from V and 7 bases from J; junction bases left unmatched: 4.

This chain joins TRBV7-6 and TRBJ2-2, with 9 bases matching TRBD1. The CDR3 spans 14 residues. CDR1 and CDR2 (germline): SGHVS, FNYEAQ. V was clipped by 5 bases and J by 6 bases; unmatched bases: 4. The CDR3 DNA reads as TGTGCCAGCAGCCCAGGGGACAGGGCCGGGGAGCTGTTTTTT. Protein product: CASSPGDRAGELFF.

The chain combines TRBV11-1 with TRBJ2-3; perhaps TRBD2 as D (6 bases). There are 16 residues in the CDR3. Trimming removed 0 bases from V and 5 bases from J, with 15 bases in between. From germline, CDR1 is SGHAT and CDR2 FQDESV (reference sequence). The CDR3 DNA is TGTGCCAGCAGCTTAGCGCTGGATAGGCGGGGAGATACGCAGTATTTT. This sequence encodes CASSLALDRRGDTQYF.